A selection of T cell receptor beta chains follows, all from one sample in a study of CD8 T cells in ankylosing spondylitis. TCRdb analysed the 5' RACE reads with MiXCR anew, one entry per CDR3 protein. The sample carries just under 550,000 distinct CDR3 sequences, about 13% recorded once. The material sequenced was blood, either unsorted or a sorted T cell fraction (not recorded which). All receptors derive from a male donor with ankylosing spondylitis. CDR3s include the opening cysteine and the closing phenylalanine or tryptophan. Clone size is not always given. Where it is, it says once, few, many or a class for expanded clones.

clone_size	v_call	j_call	cdr3_aa
few	TRBV19	TRBJ1-5	CASSITGDEQPQHF
-	TRBV28	TRBJ2-1	CASSSYRGGLDEQFF
-	TRBV11-2	TRBJ1-2	CASSPIMEGGHYGYTF
few	TRBV25-1	TRBJ2-3	CASSEYRGGTDTQYF
-	TRBV6-1	TRBJ2-1	CASSRGTLGVIEQFF
-	TRBV6-5	TRBJ2-3	CASSYPRGGAGDTQYF
-	TRBV24-1	TRBJ2-1	CATSDLSGRARGEQFF
many	TRBV12-3/TRBV12-4	TRBJ2-7	CASRIAPLGEQYF
-	TRBV27	TRBJ2-7	CASSFKREVHEQYF
-	TRBV20-1	TRBJ1-2	CSARGGTGGINYGYTF
-	TRBV29-1	TRBJ1-5	CGARDRYNQPQHF
few	TRBV12-3/TRBV12-4	TRBJ1-4	CASSSQGFGEKLFF
many	TRBV29-1	TRBJ1-2	CSVKWRENYGYTF
few	TRBV7-2	TRBJ2-1	CASSPGSGYNEQFF
-	TRBV9	TRBJ2-2	CASSVVSSRTGELFF
-	TRBV29-1	TRBJ1-1	CSFTRGPTEAFF
many	TRBV6-1	TRBJ1-1	CASRERQLNTEAFF
-	TRBV20-1	TRBJ1-2	CSARAGAEYGYTF
few	TRBV11-3	TRBJ2-5	CASSEATSVRSQYF
few	TRBV20-1	TRBJ2-1	CSARGRLAGGGYNEQFF
many	TRBV28	TRBJ2-1	CAIGVDEQFF
-	TRBV7-9	TRBJ1-1	CASSSGQGDTEAFF
-	TRBV28	TRBJ1-1	CASSSGGADFGAFF
few	TRBV3-1	TRBJ2-3	CASSQAGVDTQYF
-	TRBV12-5	TRBJ1-3	CASGLVPYLDRGSGNTIYF